Given below is one T cell receptor beta chain in context. All patients were treatment-naive before thyroid surgery. The V and J ends lost 6 bases and 9 bases respectively, with 23 bases between them. Germline CDR1 KGHDR, CDR2 SFDVKD. There are 15 residues in the CDR3. This entry comes from a study of metastatic and nonmetastatic thyroid tumors. Study at large: From malignant and benign thyroid patients, repertoires in blood and in tumor or nodule tissue were compared.

In the original workflow: The study built a papillary thyroid cancer distant-metastasis classifier from CDR3 differences across clinicopathological groups. From the PCR reads, TCRdb re-called clones with MiXCR. The V and J calls come from TCRdb's annotation, not from the publication. Of some 41,000 clones in the sample, around 28% were seen once. The chain uses TRBV24-1 and TRBJ2-7, with D possibly called TRBD1 or TRBD2 (6 bases each). The sequence came from a male donor with papillary thyroid cancer or a benign thyroid nodule (not recorded which). Some clones in this sample may be carry-over from other donors' samples. Source material: blood. The CDR3 is CATSPRLTGLRGQYF. CDR3 DNA sequence: TGTGCCACCAGTCCTCGCTTGACAGGACTACGAGGGCAGTACTTC.